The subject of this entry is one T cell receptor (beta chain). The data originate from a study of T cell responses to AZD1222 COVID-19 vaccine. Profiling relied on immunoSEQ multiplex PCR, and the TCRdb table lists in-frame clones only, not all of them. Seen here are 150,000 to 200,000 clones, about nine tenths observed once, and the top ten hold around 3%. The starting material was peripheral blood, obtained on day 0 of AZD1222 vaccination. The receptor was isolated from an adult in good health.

The chain's CDR3 is CASTPWSRGDEQFF. CDR3 DNA: TGCGCCAGCACCCCTTGGTCTCGCGGAGATGAGCAGTTCTTC. This chain uses TRBV5-1 with TRBJ2-1; the D is unclear. In germline, CDR1 is SGHRS, CDR2 YFSETQ. This CDR3 is 14 amino acids long. V was pared by 6 bases and J by 8 bases, with 18 bases between.